The entry below gives a single T cell receptor (beta chain) sequence along with its context. The data are from a study of blood T cell repertoires in COVID-19. Study background: Sites in the United States, Italy and Spain provided acute and convalescent COVID-19 samples. T cells, B-cell-depleted T cells, or PBMCs supplied cDNA or gDNA.

A Seattle source enrolled patients during active infection and followed them longitudinally. This CDR3 is built from 17 residues. Deletions cut 4 bases from V and 0 bases from J, with 16 bases between. The germline V gene encodes CDR1 SGHRS and CDR2 YFSETQ. In the authors' methods: From reference gene primer amplification, estimates of nucleated cell counts were derived. Using immunoSEQ multiplex PCR, the repertoire was profiled, and TCRdb retains in-frame clones only, with some absent. V and J calls and clone size are as listed in that table; D and trimming were resolved from the DNA. In the table there are over 200,000 clones, about 93% of which are singletons.

This receptor was identified in a man in his 60s with COVID-19, enrolled during active disease. V usage is TRBV5-1 and J usage is TRBJ1-4; unclear D gene. What was sequenced was peripheral blood. In DNA, the CDR3 is TGCGCCAGCAGCGTTTCCGGGATGGGAACAACTAATGAAAAACTGTTTTTT. This sequence encodes CASSVSGMGTTNEKLFF.